Detailed here is one T cell receptor beta chain. Its antigen is undetermined. The record originates from a study of cytomegalovirus exposure and HLA in healthy donors. PCR involved 60 Vbeta and 13 Jbeta primers. The table came from immunoSEQ multiplex PCR; TCRdb's copy has only in-frame clones and leaves some out. The repertoire has nearly 110,000 clones, 76% of them found once; the top ten carry 2% to 3%. General study points: The study listed under 200 cytomegalovirus-associated TCR beta chains.

After removal of 8 bases from V and 8 bases from J, the junction contained 24 bases not matched to a gene. This CDR3 has 19 amino acids. From germline, CDR1 is SNHLY and CDR2 FYNNEI. The clonotype was recovered from a man younger than 35 in good health and CMV-seronegative. V is TRBV2 and J is TRBJ2-1; TRBD2 aligns across 10 bases. Sequenced input: PBMCs. The CDR3 DNA sequence: TGTGCCAGCGGACGCGAGGACAGTGAGGAGCGGGGGGGCCGCTATGAGCAGTTCTTC. Protein: CASGREDSEERGGRYEQFF.